This T cell receptor beta chain was documented in a study of T cells in Graves' hyperthyroidism and ophthalmopathy. This clonotype showed up many times. The source material, RNA transcripts, was used to amplify TCR beta CDR3 regions. First-round RT-PCR with HTBI primers amplified the TCR CDR3 region. TCRdb itself ran the multiplex PCR reads through MiXCR, one entry per CDR3 protein. Counted here are 600,000 to 650,000 distinct CDR3 sequences, 16% occurring once; the ten biggest clones make up 3% to 4%. J lost 7 bases, V lost 6 bases, and 8 bases had no gene match. This CDR3 contains 14 residues. The chain recombines TRBV12-3 or TRBV12-4 with TRBJ1-4, with 7 bases lining up with TRBD1. This clonotype was sampled from a woman younger than 45 with Graves' hyperthyroidism. Material: blood. As DNA, the CDR3 is TGTGCCAGCAGACCGACAGGGAGTAGTGAAAAACTGTTTTTT. Its translation: CASRPTGSSEKLFF.